The 16 T cell receptor beta chains given below trace back to one sample, sequenced in a study of blood T cell repertoires in COVID-19. The repertoire was sequenced with immunoSEQ multiplex PCR; TCRdb's copy has only in-frame clones and lacks some. Of some 150,000 clones detected, about nine tenths appear once; the ten largest clones hold less than 5.5%. Material for sequencing was PBMCs or T cells enriched from blood (not recorded which). The receptors shown here come from a man aged 50-59 years who had recovered from COVID-19.

The chain couples TRBV18 to TRBJ2-1; 9 bases map to TRBD1. CDR3 length: 14 residues. Germline V gene sequence: CDR1 KGHSH, CDR2 LQKENI. Unmatched junction bases numbered 5, after V lost 6 bases and J lost 5 bases. CDR3: CASSPRQGDNEQFF. CDR3 nucleotide sequence: TGTGCCAGCTCCCCAAGACAGGGGGACAATGAGCAGTTCTTC.

This clone was recorded a few times. The chain is built from TRBV4-3 and TRBJ1-1, with a weak D call TRBD1 (5 bases). Germline CDR1 is LGHNA and CDR2 is YSLEER. The CDR3 sequence is 15 residues long. Trimming took off 0 bases at V and 1 base at J, with 9 bases between the two ends. The CDR3 here is CASSQDRARNTEAFF. The CDR3 DNA reads as TGCGCCAGCAGCCAAGACAGGGCAAGGAACACTGAAGCTTTCTTT.

This clone was counted a single time. The genes are TRBV19 and TRBJ2-3; the D gene is possibly TRBD2 (5 bases). Germline-derived CDR1 and CDR2 are LNHDA and SQIVND (reference sequence). V was pared by 4 bases and J by 7 bases, with 12 bases between. This CDR3 contains 13 residues. In nucleotides, the CDR3 is TGTGCCAGTAGTAACTCGGGGTGGAATACGCAGTATTTT. Translation: CASSNSGWNTQYF.

The rearrangement joins TRBV19 to TRBJ2-5; D gene ambiguous. The CDR3 spans 13 residues. Germline V gene sequence: CDR1 LNHDA, CDR2 SQIVND (reference sequence). V shed 4 bases and J shed 5 bases, with 11 bases lying between them. The DNA of the CDR3 is TGTGCCAGTAGTACCCCCAGATGGGAGACCCAGTACTTC. Amino acid sequence: CASSTPRWETQYF.

V usage is TRBV7-2 and J usage is TRBJ2-7; 8 positions agree with TRBD2. This CDR3 is built from 13 residues. Germline CDR1 and CDR2: SGHTA and FQGNSA. V lost 5 bases to trimming and J lost 6 bases; unmatched junction nucleotides: 6. CDR3 in amino acids: CASSQRGGSEQYV. The CDR3 nucleotides are TGTGCCAGCAGCCAACGGGGGGGAAGCGAGCAGTACGTC.

The chain combines TRBV5-5 with TRBJ2-2; 7 positions match TRBD1. J was trimmed by 0 bases and V by 4 bases; bases with no gene match: 15. Germline V CDR1 and CDR2: SGHKS, YYEKEE (reference sequence). CDR3 size: 19 residues. Here the CDR3 reads CASSPRTGALGSNTGELFF. In DNA form, the CDR3 reads TGTGCCAGCAGCCCCCGGACAGGAGCTCTTGGATCGAACACCGGGGAGCTGTTTTTT.

V usage is TRBV10-3 and J usage is TRBJ1-5; 8 positions agree with TRBD1. The CDR3 is 14 amino acids. V was pared by 4 bases and J by 4 bases, with 3 bases of the junction left unmatched. The germline V gene has CDR1 ENHRY and CDR2 SYGVKD. CDR3 bases: TGTGCCATCAGTGCAACAGGGGGAAATCAGCCCCAGCATTTT. Amino acids: CAISATGGNQPQHF.

The chain links TRBV2 to TRBJ2-3, with 11 bases lining up with TRBD2. Trimming cost V 4 bases and J 2 bases; bases outside gene matches: 2. The CDR3 consists of 15 residues. The germline V gene encodes CDR1 SNHLY and CDR2 FYNNEI. CDR3 bases: TGTGCCAGCAGTGTAGCGGGAGGGCCCACAGATACGCAGTATTTT. Its protein product is CASSVAGGPTDTQYF. The full variable domain, completed using reference TRBV2 and TRBJ2-3, is EPEVTQTPSHQVTQMGQEVILRCVPISNHLYFYWYRQILGQKVEFLVSFYNNEISEKSEIFDDQFSVERPDGSNFTLKIRSTKLEDSAMYFCASSVAGGPTDTQYFGPGTRLTVL.

The chain uses TRBV28 and TRBJ2-1, with 7 bases identical to TRBD2. V lost 5 bases to trimming and J lost 7 bases; unmatched junction nucleotides: 5. Germline V gene lookup returns CDR1 MDHEN and CDR2 SYDVKM. The CDR3 is made up of 13 amino acids. In nucleotides, the CDR3 is TGTGCCAGCAGTCGGTGGGGGGGAAATGAGCAGTTCTTC. It yields the protein CASSRWGGNEQFF.

The genes are TRBV7-8 and TRBJ1-2; the D is unclear. The germline CDR1 and CDR2 sequences are SGHVS and FQNEAQ. This CDR3 is 14 amino acids long. Deletions cut 5 bases from V and 4 bases from J, with 14 bases between. The DNA of the CDR3 is TGTGCCAGCAGCCCCAACTCGAGGAGCTATGGCTACACCTTC. This translates into CASSPNSRSYGYTF.

This rearrangement joins TRBV28 to TRBJ1-2, with D unresolved. Germline values: CDR1 MDHEN, CDR2 SYDVKM. The CDR3 spans 13 residues. V lost 7 bases and J 1 base, leaving 10 bases between the germline ends. The CDR3, as DNA: TGTGCCAGCACCCCGGCGGGTAACTATGGCTACACCTTC. Residues: CASTPAGNYGYTF.

The V gene is TRBV3-1 (or the pseudogene TRBV3-2), the J gene TRBJ2-5; TRBD2 might be the D (6 bases). Germline loops: CDR1 LGHDT, CDR2 YNNKEL (reference sequence). The ends were cut back, 1 base at V and 1 base at J, with 10 bases in the middle. The CDR3 has 15 amino acids. Here the CDR3 DNA reads TGTGCCAGCAGCCAAGGACTAGGGATCCAAGAGACCCAGTACTTC. Its translation: CASSQGLGIQETQYF.

This sequence joins TRBV19 and TRBJ2-1; 7 positions match TRBD2. Germline CDR1 LNHDA, CDR2 SQIVND (reference sequence). V dropped 3 bases and J dropped 3; count of bases not matched to a gene: 11. The CDR3 extends over 17 amino acids. In nucleotides, the CDR3 is TGTGCCAGTAGTATTAGGGCTAGCGGCGGCCTCTACAATGAGCAGTTCTTC. Protein sequence: CASSIRASGGLYNEQFF.

This chain links TRBV7-9 with TRBJ1-5; D is possibly TRBD1 (5 bases). The CDR3 is made up of 14 amino acids. CDR1 SEHNR and CDR2 FQNEAQ come from the germline V gene (reference sequence). Between the trimmed V and J ends, which lost 4 bases and 5 bases, there was a span of 12 bases. The CDR3 sequence: CASSSAGGDQPQHF. As DNA, the CDR3 is TGTGCCAGCAGCTCCGCGGGGGGGGATCAGCCCCAGCATTTT.

The CDR3 DNA sequence: TGTGCCAGCAGCTTTGGACAGGGACTTGAGCAGTTCTTC. This codes for CASSFGQGLEQFF. The chain recombines TRBV5-4 with TRBJ2-1, with 8 bases lining up with TRBD1. Germline V gene data show CDR1 as SGHNT and CDR2 as YYREEE (reference sequence). V gave up 2 bases and J gave up 9 bases; unmatched junction bases: 4. This CDR3 has 13 amino acids.

The chain links TRBV28 to TRBJ2-5, with 7 nucleotides matching TRBD1. The CDR3 extends over 17 amino acids. The J segment lost 5 bases and the V segment lost 3 bases, leaving 15 bases of the junction unmatched. Germline values: CDR1 MDHEN, CDR2 SYDVKM. Written as DNA, the CDR3 is TGTGCCAGCAGTTTCGCCAGTTCCACAGGGGAAAAGGAGACCCAGTACTTC. Translated: CASSFASSTGEKETQYF.